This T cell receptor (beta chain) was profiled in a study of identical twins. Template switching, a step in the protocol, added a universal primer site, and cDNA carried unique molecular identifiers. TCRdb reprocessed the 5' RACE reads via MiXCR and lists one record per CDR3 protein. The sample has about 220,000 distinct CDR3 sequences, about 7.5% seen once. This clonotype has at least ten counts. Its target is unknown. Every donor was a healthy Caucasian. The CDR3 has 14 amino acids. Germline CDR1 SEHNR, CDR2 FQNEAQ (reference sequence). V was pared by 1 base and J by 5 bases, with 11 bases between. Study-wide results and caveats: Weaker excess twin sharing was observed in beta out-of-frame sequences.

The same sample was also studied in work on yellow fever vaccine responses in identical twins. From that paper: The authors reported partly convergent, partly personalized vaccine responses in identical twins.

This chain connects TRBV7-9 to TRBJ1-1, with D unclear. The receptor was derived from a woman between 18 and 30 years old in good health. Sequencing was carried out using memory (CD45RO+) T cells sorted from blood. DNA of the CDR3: TGTGCCAGCAGCTTAGACGCGGTGGGGACTGAAGCTTTCTTT. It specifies CASSLDAVGTEAFF.